This entry features one T cell receptor beta chain sequence. Its specificity is unknown. The sample, about 10 milliliters of peripheral blood, was drawn from each donor. These data originate in a study of blood T cells in healthy people across ages. General study results and limits: There was a strong correlation between TCR beta diversity and naive T cell percentage.

Combining a sample-barcoded 5' primer with a J-beta primer mix, a second PCR ran for roughly 6 to 12 cycles. TCRdb re-called the 5' RACE reads with MiXCR, one entry per CDR3 protein. The repertoire holds 1.5 million to 2 million distinct CDR3 sequences, 49% seen once, with less than 2.5% in the top ten. This clonotype was sampled from a middle-aged woman in good health. Sequencing input: blood.

CDR3 protein: CSVGEGWNSPLHF. DNA of the CDR3: TGCAGCGTTGGGGAGGGGTGGAATTCACCCCTCCACTTT. The genes are TRBV29-1 and TRBJ1-6, with D maybe TRBD1 (5 bases). The CDR3 has 13 residues. CDR1 SQVTM and CDR2 ANQGSEA come from the germline V gene. Trimming removed 4 bases from V and 7 bases from J, with 11 bases in between.